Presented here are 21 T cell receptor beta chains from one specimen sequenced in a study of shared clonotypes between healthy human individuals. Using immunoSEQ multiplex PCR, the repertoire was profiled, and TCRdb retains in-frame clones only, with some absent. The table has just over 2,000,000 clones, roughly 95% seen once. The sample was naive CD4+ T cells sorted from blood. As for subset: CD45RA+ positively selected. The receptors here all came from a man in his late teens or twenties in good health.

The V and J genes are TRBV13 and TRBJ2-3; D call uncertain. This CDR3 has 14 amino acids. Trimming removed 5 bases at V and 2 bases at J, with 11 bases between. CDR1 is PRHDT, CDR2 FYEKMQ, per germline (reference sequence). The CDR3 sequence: CASSPDPVTDTQYF. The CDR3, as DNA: TGTGCCAGCAGCCCTGACCCAGTCACAGATACGCAGTATTTT.

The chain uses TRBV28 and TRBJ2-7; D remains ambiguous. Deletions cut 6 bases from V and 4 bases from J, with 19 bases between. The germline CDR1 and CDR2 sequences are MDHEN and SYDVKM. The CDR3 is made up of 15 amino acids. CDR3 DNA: TGTGCCAGCAGGCCCCAGTCTCGGCCGAAGTACGAGCAGTACTTC. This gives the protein CASRPQSRPKYEQYF. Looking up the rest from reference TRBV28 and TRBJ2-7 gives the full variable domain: DVKVTQSSRYLVKRTGEKVFLECVQDMDHENMFWYRQDPGLGLRLIYFSYDVKMKEKGDIPEGYSVSREKKERFSLILESASTNQTSMYLCASRPQSRPKYEQYFGPGTRLTVT.

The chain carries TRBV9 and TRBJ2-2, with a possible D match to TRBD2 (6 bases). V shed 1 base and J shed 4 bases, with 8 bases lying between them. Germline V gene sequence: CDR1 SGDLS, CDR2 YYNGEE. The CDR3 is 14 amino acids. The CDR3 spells CASSVLASTGELFF. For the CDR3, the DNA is TGTGCCAGCAGCGTACTAGCGAGCACCGGGGAGCTGTTTTTT.

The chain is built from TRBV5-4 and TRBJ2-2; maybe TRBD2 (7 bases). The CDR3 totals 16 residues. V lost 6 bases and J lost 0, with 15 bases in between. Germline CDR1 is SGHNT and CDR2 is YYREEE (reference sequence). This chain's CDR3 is CASTSGAGANTGELFF. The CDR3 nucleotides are TGTGCCAGCACCTCGGGGGCGGGAGCGAACACCGGGGAGCTGTTTTTT.

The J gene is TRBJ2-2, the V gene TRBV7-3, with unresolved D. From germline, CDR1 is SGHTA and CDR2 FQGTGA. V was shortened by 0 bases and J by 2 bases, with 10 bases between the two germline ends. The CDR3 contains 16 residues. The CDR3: CASSLTRAQNTGELFF. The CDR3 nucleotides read TGTGCCAGCAGCTTAACCCGGGCACAAAACACCGGGGAGCTGTTTTTT.

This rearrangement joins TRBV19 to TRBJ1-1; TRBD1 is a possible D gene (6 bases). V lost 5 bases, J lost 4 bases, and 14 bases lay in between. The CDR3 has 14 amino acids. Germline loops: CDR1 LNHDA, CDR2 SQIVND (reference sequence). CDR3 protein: CASSFLGGGTEAFF. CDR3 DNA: TGTGCCAGTAGTTTTTTGGGAGGGGGCACTGAAGCTTTCTTT.

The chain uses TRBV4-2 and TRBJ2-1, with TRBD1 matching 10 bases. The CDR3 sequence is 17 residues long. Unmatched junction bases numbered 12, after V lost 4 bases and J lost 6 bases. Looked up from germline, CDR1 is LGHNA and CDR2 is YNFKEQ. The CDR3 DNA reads TGTGCCAGCAGCCGCGACTCCGGGACAGGGGCTAGCAATGAGCAGTTCTTC. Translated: CASSRDSGTGASNEQFF.

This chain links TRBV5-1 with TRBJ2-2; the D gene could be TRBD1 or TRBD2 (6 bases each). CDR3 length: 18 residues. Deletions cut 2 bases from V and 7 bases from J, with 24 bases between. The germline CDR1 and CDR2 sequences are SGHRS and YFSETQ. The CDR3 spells CASSFGPPGGVSGGELFF. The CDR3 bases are TGCGCCAGCAGCTTTGGTCCTCCCGGGGGCGTCTCGGGCGGGGAGCTGTTTTTT.

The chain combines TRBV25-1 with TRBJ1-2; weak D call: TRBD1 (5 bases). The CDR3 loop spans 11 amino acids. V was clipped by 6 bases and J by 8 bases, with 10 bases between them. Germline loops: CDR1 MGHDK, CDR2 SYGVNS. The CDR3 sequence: CASSQGQGYTF. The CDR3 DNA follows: TGTGCCAGCAGCCAGGGTCAGGGCTACACCTTC.

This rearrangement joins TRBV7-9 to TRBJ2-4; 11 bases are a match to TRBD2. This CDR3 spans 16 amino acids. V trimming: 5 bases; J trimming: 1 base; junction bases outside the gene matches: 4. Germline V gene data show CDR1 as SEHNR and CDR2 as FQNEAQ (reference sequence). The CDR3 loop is CASSPRTSGAKNIQYF. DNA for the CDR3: TGTGCCAGCAGCCCCCGGACTAGCGGGGCCAAAAACATTCAGTACTTC.

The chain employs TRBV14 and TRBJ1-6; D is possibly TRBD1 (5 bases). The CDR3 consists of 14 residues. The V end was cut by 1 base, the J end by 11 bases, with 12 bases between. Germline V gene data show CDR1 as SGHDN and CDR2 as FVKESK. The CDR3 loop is CASSQVRGLTPLHF. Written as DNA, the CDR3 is TGTGCCAGCAGCCAAGTGAGGGGACTAACACCCCTCCACTTT.

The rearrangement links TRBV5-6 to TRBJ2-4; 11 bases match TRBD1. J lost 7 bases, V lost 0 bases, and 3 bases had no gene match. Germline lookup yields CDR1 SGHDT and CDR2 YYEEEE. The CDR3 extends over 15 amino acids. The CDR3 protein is CASSLVGTGGNIQYF. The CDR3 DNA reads TGTGCCAGCAGCTTGGTTGGGACAGGGGGGAACATTCAGTACTTC.

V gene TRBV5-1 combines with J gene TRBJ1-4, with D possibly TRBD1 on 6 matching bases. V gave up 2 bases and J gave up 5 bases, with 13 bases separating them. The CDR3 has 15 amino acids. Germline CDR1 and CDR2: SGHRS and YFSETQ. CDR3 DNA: TGCGCCAGCAGCTTTACTGACAGGCCGAATGAAAAACTGTTTTTT. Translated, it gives CASSFTDRPNEKLFF.

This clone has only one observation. CDR3 sequence: CASSIPLGTEAFF. As DNA, the CDR3 is TGTGCCAGTAGTATTCCCTTGGGCACTGAAGCTTTCTTT. V and J are TRBV19 and TRBJ1-1; D uncertain. Trimming pared 3 bases from V and 4 bases from J, leaving 9 bases between. This CDR3 comprises 13 residues. Per the germline V gene, CDR1 is LNHDA and CDR2 is SQIVND (reference sequence). The whole variable domain, filled in from reference TRBV19 and TRBJ1-1, reads DGGITQSPKYLFRKEGQNVTLSCEQNLNHDAMYWYRQDPGQGLRLIYYSQIVNDFQKGDIAEGYSVSREKKESFPLTVTSAQKNPTAFYLCASSIPLGTEAFFGQGTRLTVV.

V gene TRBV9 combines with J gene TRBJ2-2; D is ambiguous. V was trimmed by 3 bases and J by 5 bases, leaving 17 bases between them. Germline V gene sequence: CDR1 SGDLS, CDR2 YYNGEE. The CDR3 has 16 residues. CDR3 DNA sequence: TGTGCCAGCAGCGCGAGAACGGGCCGATCAACCGGGGAGCTGTTTTTT. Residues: CASSARTGRSTGELFF.

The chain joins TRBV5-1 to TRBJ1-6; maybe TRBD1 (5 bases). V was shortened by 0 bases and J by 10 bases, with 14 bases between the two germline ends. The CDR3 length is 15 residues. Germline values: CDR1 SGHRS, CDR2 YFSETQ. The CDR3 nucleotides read TGCGCCAGCAGCTTGGCGGGGGAGAGTGGATCACCCCTCCACTTT. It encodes CASSLAGESGSPLHF.

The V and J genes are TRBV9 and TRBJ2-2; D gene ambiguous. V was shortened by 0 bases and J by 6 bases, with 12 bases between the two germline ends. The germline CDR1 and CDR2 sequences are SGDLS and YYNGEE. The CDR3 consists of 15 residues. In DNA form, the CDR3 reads TGTGCCAGCAGCGTAGCCTCCTCAGCGCCCGGGGAGCTGTTTTTT. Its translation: CASSVASSAPGELFF.

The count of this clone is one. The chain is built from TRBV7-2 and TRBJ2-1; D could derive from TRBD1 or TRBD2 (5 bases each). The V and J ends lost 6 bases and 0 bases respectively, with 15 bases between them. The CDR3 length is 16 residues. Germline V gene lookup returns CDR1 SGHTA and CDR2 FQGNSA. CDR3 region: CASSPAGTSSYNEQFF. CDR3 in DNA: TGTGCCAGCAGTCCCGCCGGGACGAGCTCCTACAATGAGCAGTTCTTC.

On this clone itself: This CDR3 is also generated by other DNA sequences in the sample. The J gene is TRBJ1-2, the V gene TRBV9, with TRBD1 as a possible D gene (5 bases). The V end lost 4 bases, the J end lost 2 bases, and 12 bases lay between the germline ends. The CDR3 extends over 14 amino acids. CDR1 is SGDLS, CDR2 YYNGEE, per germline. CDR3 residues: CASSPDGANYGYTF. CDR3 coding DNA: TGTGCCAGCAGCCCAGACGGGGCGAACTATGGCTACACCTTC.

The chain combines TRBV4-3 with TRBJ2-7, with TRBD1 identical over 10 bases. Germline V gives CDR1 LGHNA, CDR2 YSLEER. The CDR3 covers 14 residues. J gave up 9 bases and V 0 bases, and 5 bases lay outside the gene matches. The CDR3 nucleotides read TGCGCCAGCAGCCAAGATTTGGGGGACAGGGGGCAGTACTTC. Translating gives CASSQDLGDRGQYF.

The CDR3 bases are TGTGCCTGGAGCAAGGGAGCCCAAGGCGGGGAGCTGTTTTTT. This gives the protein CAWSKGAQGGELFF. The chain combines TRBV30 with TRBJ2-2; tentative D call: TRBD2 (5 bases). V lost 3 bases, J lost 7 bases, and 15 bases lay in between. The CDR3 is 14 residues long. The germline gives CDR1 GTSNPN, CDR2 SVGIG (reference sequence).